This is a list of T cell receptor beta chains from one sample in a study of cytomegalovirus exposure and HLA in healthy donors. Profiling relied on immunoSEQ multiplex PCR, and the TCRdb table lists in-frame clones only, not all of them. The profile shows more than 150,000 clones, roughly 90% of them singletons. Sequencing was performed on PBMCs. These receptors were collected from a girl younger than two in good health and CMV-seronegative. Each CDR3 is given with its conserved first and last residue.

TRBJ1-1	TRBV15	CATSRDRGLGAFF
TRBJ1-2	TRBV5-5	CASSFRGGEGYTF
TRBJ1-2	TRBV11-2	CASSFPPGQGGNYGYTF
TRBJ2-1	TRBV7-2	CASGRGDSSYNEQFF
TRBJ1-3	TRBV9	CASSVQGGSGNTIYF
TRBJ1-5	TRBV6-1	CASSGGTGNQPQHF
TRBJ1-2	TRBV27	CASSFFGGQGYGYTF
TRBJ2-7	TRBV4-1	CASSHPSGGSYEQYF
TRBJ2-5	TRBV18	CASSAATGSRETQYF
TRBJ1-4	TRBV15	CATSPLDRAEEKLFF
TRBJ2-7	TRBV9	CASSGGQGSVEQYF
TRBJ1-4	TRBV5-1	CASRGRTGMLKEKLFF
TRBJ2-7	TRBV25-1	CASSPPQGAQYEQYF
TRBJ2-1	TRBV6-6	CASSSFEQFF
TRBJ2-1	TRBV4-2	CASSQDRGESSYNEQFF
TRBJ1-2	TRBV19	CASKIPISGGWTF
NA	TRBV5-4	CASSGGVVPSSYEQYF
TRBJ1-3	TRBV4-2	CASSRDRSSGNTIYF
TRBJ2-4	TRBV13	CASSLDPSLGDIQYF
TRBJ2-5	TRBV25-1	CASTRGGKETQYF
TRBJ2-7	TRBV7-8	CASSVDRSEQYF
TRBJ2-6	TRBV6-5	CASSYSSGGGANVLTF
TRBJ2-4	TRBV9	CASSGEQGKRLENQYF
TRBJ2-1	TRBV7-3	CASSLQGSSGRGLNNEQFF
TRBJ1-1	TRBV9	CASSVIGMREAAEAFF
TRBJ1-2	TRBV5-4	CASSFKQGENYGYTF
TRBJ2-3	TRBV5-1	CASSPDRGTADTQYF
TRBJ2-3	TRBV6-4	CASSDLSTGIVVTDTQYF
TRBJ1-1	TRBV19	CVSSLGQGRDTEAFF
TRBJ1-1	TRBV2	CASTSVGLTEAFF
TRBJ1-2	TRBV7-9	CASSLGQGGGGYTF
TRBJ2-6	TRBV27	CASSPRGKVVGSGANVLTF
TRBJ2-7	TRBV7-9	CSSSRDRDLYEQYF
TRBJ1-2	TRBV21-1	CASSKGRDRGRIPPPAYGYTF
TRBJ1-2	TRBV30	CAWIMTGYGYTF
TRBJ2-1	TRBV7-9	CASSLSAGGYNEQFF
TRBJ2-3	TRBV4-3	CASRGQGTDTQYF
NA	TRBV4-2	CASSQLQTGDSYEQYF
TRBJ1-5	TRBV19	CASSYQPQHF
TRBJ1-4	TRBV18	CASSPQGPASEKLFF
TRBJ1-3	TRBV6-5	CASIPDRARGNTIYF
TRBJ2-4	TRBV7-8	CASSRMWGTSGGIGSAKNIQYF
TRBJ1-4	TRBV2	CASKGGGEKLFF
TRBJ2-7	TRBV9	CASSAKTGHEQYF
TRBJ2-5	TRBV10-3	CAITSTSDQETQYF
TRBJ1-4	TRBV5-8	CASSFVGTGIAEKLFF
TRBJ1-2	TRBV4-3	CASSQDRGRDIYGYTF
TRBJ2-7	TRBV18	CASSRPPGQGAYEQYF
TRBJ2-1	TRBV10-3	CAAGGPGYEQFF
TRBJ1-2	TRBV10-3	CAITRDRGHEGYTF